Shown below are 20 T cell receptor beta chains from a single sample sequenced in a study of OX40 agonist ivuxolimab in advanced cancers. Generated by immunoSEQ multiplex PCR, the TCRdb table keeps only in-frame clones and is missing some. The repertoire holds about 67,000 clones, with roughly 85% as singletons. The sequences come from CD4+ or CD8+ T cells sorted from blood, collected in a trial of the OX40 agonist ivuxolimab. Source of these receptors: an adult with an advanced solid tumor such as melanoma, head and neck, liver or kidney cancer.

This rearrangement joins TRBV7-9 to TRBJ2-2, with 11 bases identical to TRBD2. The V gene end was trimmed by 6 bases and the J gene end by 2 bases; junction bases not matched to a gene: 2. Germline V CDR1 and CDR2: SEHNR, FQNEAQ (reference sequence). This CDR3 contains 15 residues. The CDR3 loop reads CASRLAGGNTGELFF. DNA of the CDR3: TGTGCCAGCAGGCTAGCGGGAGGTAACACCGGGGAGCTGTTTTTT.

This clone turned up a few times. V gene TRBV5-4 combines with J gene TRBJ1-1; the D is unclear. The CDR3 is 12 amino acids. V shed 3 bases and J shed 0 bases, with 3 bases lying between them. Germline V gene lookup returns CDR1 SGHNT and CDR2 YYREEE (reference sequence). The CDR3 DNA follows: TGTGCCAGCAGCTGGGTGAACACTGAAGCTTTCTTT. Translation: CASSWVNTEAFF.

This chain connects TRBV14 to TRBJ1-1; 9 nucleotides agree with TRBD1. Germline V gene data show CDR1 as SGHDN and CDR2 as FVKESK. J lost 2 bases, V lost 4 bases, and 8 bases had no gene match. The CDR3 is made up of 16 amino acids. The CDR3 protein is CASSLSGTGLNTEAFF. Written as DNA, the CDR3 is TGTGCCAGCAGCCTTTCCGGGACAGGGCTAAACACTGAAGCTTTCTTT.

The chain has TRBV18 and TRBJ1-5; tentatively, D is TRBD1 (6 bases). The V end was cut by 3 bases, the J end by 0 bases, with 12 bases between. CDR1 and CDR2 from the germline V gene are KGHSH and LQKENI. CDR3 length equals 16 residues. In DNA form, the CDR3 reads TGTGCCAGCTCACCGGTGCAGGGGAATAGCAATCAGCCCCAGCATTTT. Its protein product is CASSPVQGNSNQPQHF.

V is TRBV18 and J is TRBJ1-1; no definite D call. CDR3 length equals 13 residues. Germline V lookup: CDR1 KGHSH, CDR2 LQKENI. Trimming removed 1 base at V and 1 base at J, with 4 bases between. The CDR3 bases are TGTGCCAGCTCACCACAGCGGAACACTGAAGCTTTCTTT. Translation: CASSPQRNTEAFF.

The CDR3 DNA reads as TGTGCCAGCAGCCAAGATCTTGTGGGTAATGGGGGCTACACCTTC. It translates to CASSQDLVGNGGYTF. This sequence joins TRBV4-2 and TRBJ1-2, with D unresolved. The CDR3 runs 15 residues. Trimming removed 0 bases from V and 8 bases from J, with 16 bases in between. Germline V lookup: CDR1 LGHNA, CDR2 YNFKEQ.

Notes on this clone: The identical CDR3 is also encoded by other nucleotide sequences in the sample. The chain carries TRBV6-1 and TRBJ1-2; 7 bases are a match to TRBD1. V lost 1 base and J lost 4; bases outside the gene matches: 3. The CDR3 runs to 14 residues. The germline CDR1 and CDR2 sequences are MNHNS and SASEGT. The CDR3 spells CASSEGGQSYGYTF. CDR3 sequence (DNA): TGTGCCAGCAGTGAAGGGGGACAGTCCTATGGCTACACCTTC.

The chain combines TRBV15 with TRBJ2-5; 11 bases match TRBD1. V was clipped by 0 bases and J by 4 bases; unmatched bases: 4. Germline V gene sequence: CDR1 LNHNV, CDR2 YYDKDF (reference sequence). The CDR3 spans 16 residues. The CDR3 DNA sequence: TGTGCCACCAGCAGAGAACGGACAGGGGGCACAGAGACCCAGTACTTC. It specifies CATSRERTGGTETQYF.

This clone has more than one count but fewer than ten. V usage is TRBV11-2 and J usage is TRBJ1-1; 7 positions match TRBD1. Per germline, CDR1 SGHAT and CDR2 FQNNGV. The CDR3 has 14 amino acids. J lost 2 bases, V lost 1 base, and 1 base had no gene match. The CDR3 sequence is CASSLGQGNTEAFF. The CDR3 DNA reads as TGTGCCAGCAGCTTAGGACAGGGTAACACTGAAGCTTTCTTT.

This sequence joins TRBV11-2 and TRBJ1-1; D remains unclear. The CDR3 spans 17 residues. Germline assignment: CDR1 SGHAT and CDR2 FQNNGV. Trimming cost V 2 bases and J 0 bases, with 16 bases left between them. The CDR3 region is CASSLKSPFKVNTEAFF. The CDR3 region has the DNA TGTGCCAGCAGCTTAAAGTCCCCATTTAAGGTGAACACTGAAGCTTTCTTT.

The J gene is TRBJ2-5, the V gene TRBV29-1; TRBD1 aligns across 9 bases. Germline values: CDR1 SQVTM, CDR2 ANQGSEA. The ends lost 7 bases at V and 5 bases at J; junction bases unmatched: 5. The CDR3 is 12 residues long. Here the CDR3 DNA reads TGCAGCGCCGGACAGGGGATGGAGACCCAGTACTTC. Its protein product is CSAGQGMETQYF.

There are a few counts of this clone. The rearrangement links TRBV2 to TRBJ1-2, with D tentatively TRBD1 (6 bases). CDR3 length: 13 amino acids. Germline V gene lookup returns CDR1 SNHLY and CDR2 FYNNEI. Between the trimmed V and J ends, which lost 1 base and 4 bases, there was a span of 7 bases. The CDR3 DNA follows: TGTGCCAGCAGTGAAGGGGGGGCCTATGGCTACACCTTC. It is translated as CASSEGGAYGYTF. Together with reference TRBV2 and TRBJ1-2, the CDR3 gives the full variable domain: EPEVTQTPSHQVTQMGQEVILRCVPISNHLYFYWYRQILGQKVEFLVSFYNNEISEKSEIFDDQFSVERPDGSNFTLKIRSTKLEDSAMYFCASSEGGAYGYTFGSGTRLTVV.

The CDR3 sequence: CASSSRDRDYEQYF. The CDR3 DNA sequence: TGCGCCAGCAGCTCCCGGGACAGGGACTACGAGCAGTACTTC. The V gene is TRBV5-1, the J gene TRBJ2-7; 9 bases fit TRBD1. The CDR3 totals 14 residues. Germline V gene sequence: CDR1 SGHRS, CDR2 YFSETQ. V lost 3 bases and J lost 3; bases outside the gene matches: 4.

The rearrangement uses TRBV5-1 and TRBJ2-5; perhaps TRBD1 as D (6 bases). The closer fit of TRBJ2-7 to the DNA end suggests the J call may be wrong. The germline CDR1 and CDR2 sequences are SGHRS and YFSETQ. CDR3 length: 15 residues. As DNA, the CDR3 is TGCGCCAGCAGCTCCACCCGGCAGGGGCCCTACGAGCAGTACTTC. Amino acid sequence: CASSSTRQGPYEQYF.

The chain carries TRBV7-2 and TRBJ2-1; 10 bases are a match to TRBD2. V lost 5 bases, J lost 8 bases, and 9 bases stayed unmatched. The CDR3 totals 15 residues. Germline V CDR1 and CDR2: SGHTA, FQGNSA. CDR3 DNA sequence: TGTGCCAGCAGCCCCTCAAGCGGGGGGGCCTATGAGCAGTTCTTC. This gives the protein CASSPSSGGAYEQFF.

The chain combines TRBV5-4 with TRBJ2-5; tentative D call: TRBD2 (6 bases). CDR3 length: 13 residues. CDR1 is SGHNT and CDR2 is YYREEE in the germline V gene (reference sequence). V dropped 2 bases and J dropped 5 bases, with 10 bases sitting between them. This CDR3 reads CASSLGRWETQYF. As DNA, the CDR3 is TGTGCCAGCAGCTTAGGGAGGTGGGAGACCCAGTACTTC.

Only one count was recorded for this clone. The gene calls are TRBV2 and TRBJ2-3, with D unresolved. The CDR3 sequence is 17 residues long. Trimming took 0 bases from V and 6 from J, leaving 19 bases between them. Looked up from germline, CDR1 is SNHLY and CDR2 is FYNNEI. The DNA of the CDR3 is TGTGCCAGCAGTGAAGCGAATCGGTCATGTCCATCCGATACGCAGTATTTT. This gives the protein CASSEANRSCPSDTQYF.

This chain uses TRBV7-9 with TRBJ2-1; 7 nucleotides agree with TRBD2. The CDR3 sequence is 18 residues long. Per germline, CDR1 SEHNR and CDR2 FQNEAQ (reference sequence). J lost 1 base, V lost 5 bases, and 14 bases had no gene match. The CDR3 nucleotides are TGTGCCAGCAGCCCTCCCCCGCGGTTCGGGAGGTCCTACAATGAGCAGTTCTTC. This translates into CASSPPPRFGRSYNEQFF.

This chain joins TRBV13 and TRBJ1-2, with D perhaps TRBD1 (5 bases). The CDR3 totals 15 residues. CDR1 PRHDT and CDR2 FYEKMQ come from the germline V gene (reference sequence). V lost 2 bases and J lost 1, with 11 bases in between. CDR3 in DNA: TGTGCCAGCAGCTTAAACGGGGGAAATAACTATGGCTACACCTTC. Translation gives CASSLNGGNNYGYTF.

The gene calls are TRBV28 and TRBJ2-5; no clear D. With the DNA end fitting TRBJ2-7 better, the J assignment may be wrong. Germline CDR1 MDHEN, CDR2 SYDVKM. There are 12 residues in the CDR3. The CDR3 DNA sequence: TGTGCCAGCATGCTACAAGGATACGAGCAGTACTTC. The encoded protein is CASMLQGYEQYF.